This entry is about one T cell receptor (beta chain). Trimming left V 1 base short and J 8 bases short, with 9 bases between. The CDR3 length is 14 residues. Looked up from germline, CDR1 is LGHNA and CDR2 is YSLEER. The data stem from a study of blood T cell repertoires in COVID-19. Background on the study: Researchers got acute and convalescent COVID-19 samples from the United States, Italy and Spain.

Clones were read by immunoSEQ multiplex PCR, and TCRdb kept only the in-frame ones, dropping some. The table includes 75,000 to 100,000 clones, approximately 84% detected once. The receptor was derived from an elderly woman with acute or convalescent COVID-19. Sequencing used peripheral blood. The rearrangement uses TRBV4-3 and TRBJ1-6; D remains unclear. The CDR3 DNA follows: TGCGCCAGCAGCCAAGCTCTGGGCGATTCACCCCTCCACTTT. This encodes CASSQALGDSPLHF.